These 14 T cell receptor beta chains came from one sample sequenced in a study of T cell responses to AZD1222 COVID-19 vaccine listed by TCRdb under 2021. Receptor amplification or capture employed the immunoSEQ multiplex PCR assay. In its TCRdb copy, this immuneACCESS table keeps in-frame sequences only and misses some clones. Where compared with another copy, unresolved V genes explain less than half of these, and the others have no known cause. The sample contains 130,000 to 150,000 clones, about 91% of them found a single time. About 1.9% of the sample is taken by the ten largest. Read against the paper, the sample's time point label means: baseline before first vaccination. Sample: peripheral blood, taken on day 0 of AZD1222 vaccination. These receptors were obtained from an adult in good health.

The table lists this clone with a few counts. The chain couples TRBV7-2 to TRBJ2-5, with TRBD2 as a possible D gene (7 bases). The V and J ends lost 3 bases and 1 base respectively, with 12 bases between them. Germline loops: CDR1 SGHTA, CDR2 FQGNSA. CDR3 length: 15 amino acids. CDR3 protein: CASSLGGPLQETQYF. DNA of the CDR3: TGTGCCAGCAGCTTGGGGGGGCCTCTCCAAGAGACCCAGTACTTC.

The rearrangement links TRBV5-4 to TRBJ1-6; perhaps TRBD1 as D (6 bases). Germline V CDR1 and CDR2: SGHNT, YYREEE (reference sequence). This CDR3 region has 15 residues. With 3 bases removed from V and 10 bases from J, the gap between germline ends came to 17 bases. The CDR3 DNA sequence: TGTGCCAGCAGCTCAGGGGTCCCCGGGGAATCACCCCTCCACTTT. Amino acid sequence: CASSSGVPGESPLHF.

J is TRBJ2-1 and V is TRBV19; TRBD1 agrees at 7 bases. The CDR3 covers 13 residues. With 10 bases clipped from V and 4 bases from J, the junction kept 7 bases outside the gene matches. CDR1 is LNHDA, CDR2 SQIVND, per germline (reference sequence). The chain's CDR3 is CATTTGWYNEQFF. Here the CDR3 DNA reads TGTGCCACTACGACAGGGTGGTACAATGAGCAGTTCTTC. Based on the CDR3 plus reference TRBV19 and TRBJ2-1, the full variable domain is DGGITQSPKYLFRKEGQNVTLSCEQNLNHDAMYWYRQDPGQGLRLIYYSQIVNDFQKGDIAEGYSVSREKKESFPLTVTSAQKNPTAFYLCATTTGWYNEQFFGPGTRLTVL.

The V and J genes are TRBV5-1 and TRBJ1-6, with D possibly TRBD1 on 5 matching bases. The V end lost 4 bases, the J end lost 8 bases, and 16 bases lay between the germline ends. This CDR3 comprises 15 residues. Germline V gene data show CDR1 as SGHRS and CDR2 as YFSETQ. CDR3 DNA: TGCGCCAGCAGCCTGGGGTTGGGGCGGGATTCACCCCTCCACTTT. This codes for CASSLGLGRDSPLHF.

The chain's CDR3 is CASSLHTGSNEQFF. In DNA form, the CDR3 reads TGTGCCAGCAGCCTACACACTGGTTCGAATGAGCAGTTCTTC. V gene TRBV14 combines with J gene TRBJ2-1, with no clear D. Germline lookup yields CDR1 SGHDN and CDR2 FVKESK. The CDR3 is 14 amino acids. Between the trimmed V and J ends, which lost 4 bases and 7 bases, there was a span of 14 bases.

V is TRBV9 and J is TRBJ1-6; D not resolved. CDR3 length: 16 amino acids. CDR1 and CDR2 (germline): SGDLS, YYNGEE. The V gene lost 0 bases and the J gene lost 0 bases, with 7 bases spanning the gap. In DNA form, the CDR3 reads TGTGCCAGCAGCGTAGGGGCCAGCTCCTATAATTCACCCCTCCACTTT. Residues: CASSVGASSYNSPLHF.

The chain uses TRBV4-1 and TRBJ1-5; a weak D match, TRBD1 (5 bases). V dropped 4 bases and J dropped 2 bases, with 18 bases sitting between them. Germline values: CDR1 MGHRA, CDR2 YSYEKL. The CDR3 runs to 17 residues. The CDR3 here is CASSPANLGGGNQPQHF. The CDR3 nucleotides are TGCGCCAGCAGCCCGGCCAACCTGGGAGGGGGCAATCAGCCCCAGCATTTT.

V is TRBV7-8 and J is TRBJ1-1; the D gene is possibly TRBD1 (5 bases). CDR3 length: 13 amino acids. With 2 bases removed from V and 10 bases from J, the gap between germline ends came to 14 bases. Germline CDR1 and CDR2: SGHVS and FQNEAQ. The CDR3 DNA follows: TGTGCCAGCAGCTTAAGCGGGACGGCGGGAGCTTTCTTT. This translates into CASSLSGTAGAFF.

The rearrangement uses TRBV3-1 (or the pseudogene TRBV3-2) and TRBJ2-3, with a tentative D call TRBD2 (5 bases). The CDR3 sequence is 16 residues long. Germline lookup yields CDR1 LGHDT and CDR2 YNNKEL (reference sequence). Trimming took 4 bases from V and 5 from J, leaving 19 bases between them. In DNA form, the CDR3 reads TGTGCCAGCAGCCCCCGCGGGCGGGCAATGAAAGATACGCAGTATTTT. It translates to CASSPRGRAMKDTQYF.

The V call is TRBV7-9, the J call TRBJ1-1; 9 bases map to TRBD1. This CDR3 spans 15 amino acids. The germline gives CDR1 SEHNR, CDR2 FQNEAQ (reference sequence). Unmatched junction bases numbered 7, after V lost 4 bases and J lost 4 bases. The CDR3 DNA reads as TGTGCCAGCAGCTCGCGGGGGACAGGGCCCACTGAAGCTTTCTTT. Translating it yields CASSSRGTGPTEAFF.

The chain joins TRBV7-2 to TRBJ2-7; 7 bases line up with TRBD1. The junction had 8 bases not matched to a gene; V was cut back by 5 bases and J by 7 bases. Looked up from germline, CDR1 is SGHTA and CDR2 is FQGNSA. This CDR3 spans 13 amino acids. CDR3 protein: CASSLRDRAEQYF. The CDR3 DNA follows: TGTGCCAGCAGCCTACGTGACAGGGCGGAGCAGTACTTC.

This chain joins TRBV15 and TRBJ2-7; D is tentatively TRBD1 or TRBD2 (5 bases each). V lost 0 bases to trimming and J lost 0 bases, with 9 bases between them. The CDR3 extends over 15 amino acids. Germline V CDR1 and CDR2: LNHNV, YYDKDF (reference sequence). CDR3 residues: CATSRERDGSYEQYF. CDR3 bases: TGTGCCACCAGCAGAGAGAGGGACGGCTCCTACGAGCAGTACTTC.

The chain employs TRBV5-6 and TRBJ1-2, with a possible D match to TRBD1 (5 bases). Germline CDR1 SGHDT, CDR2 YYEEEE. V gave up 4 bases and J gave up 5 bases, with 9 bases separating them. This CDR3 spans 12 amino acids. CDR3 nucleotide sequence: TGTGCCAGCAGCGGCCCAGGGTATGGCTACACCTTC. Protein sequence: CASSGPGYGYTF.

The chain links TRBV5-1 to TRBJ2-7, with no clear D. The germline V gene encodes CDR1 SGHRS and CDR2 YFSETQ. The CDR3 has 15 amino acids. Deletions cut 1 base from V and 4 bases from J, with 15 bases between. The CDR3 DNA sequence: TGCGCCAGCAGCTTGCTCCCGGACGGAGAATACGAGCAGTACTTC. This translates into CASSLLPDGEYEQYF.